There are a few counts of the clone carrying this T cell receptor (beta chain). An end of the junction does not agree with germline; a read error may underlie this. This specimen belongs to a study of T cells in Graves' hyperthyroidism and ophthalmopathy. What was amplified from RNA transcripts were TCR beta CDR3 regions. The study used the HTBI primer set for a first-round RT-PCR of the TCR CDR3. Via MiXCR, TCRdb re-called the multiplex PCR reads, giving one row per CDR3 protein. The sample yields nearly 600,000 distinct CDR3 sequences, 11% to 15% seen once. The CDR3 is made up of 13 amino acids. The V gene's germline CDR1 is MNHEY and CDR2 SMNVEV (reference sequence). The patients, who ranged from 18 to 65 in age, presented with newly diagnosed hyperthyroidism lasting under 2 months. Clinical symptoms, serum thyroxine and TRAb, thyroid ultrasound and orbital computed tomography were used for the diagnoses.

The origin of this receptor is a woman between 25 and 40 years old with Graves' hyperthyroidism that later progressed to Graves' ophthalmopathy. The sample comprised blood. The chain joins TRBV27 to TRBJ2-2, with a possible D match to TRBD2 (5 bases). CDR3 protein: CASRPTTERELSF. The CDR3 region has the DNA TGTGCCAGCAGACCCACGACGGAGAGGGAGCTGTCTTTT.